This is a list of T cell receptor beta chains from one sample in a study of early T cells in non-severe SARS-CoV-2 infection. TCRdb independently ran MiXCR on the 5' RACE reads; one entry per CDR3 protein. Among tens of thousands of distinct CDR3 sequences listed, 7.5% to 9% were seen once. This material consisted of whole blood, taken at baseline. The source of these receptors is an adult who was a healthcare worker with PCR-confirmed SARS-CoV-2 infection or an uninfected control (not recorded which). Both conserved end residues are part of each CDR3. Each record gives: J gene, clone size, D gene, V gene, CDR3 DNA, CDR3 protein. D genes are given only for firm matches. A clone size is listed for some rows: how often the clone was seen (once, few, many), or a class if it is expanded.

>TRBJ2-5|-|-|TRBV19
TGTGCCAGTAGTATAGCCAGGGACCAAGAGACCCAGTACTTC
CASSIARDQETQYF
>TRBJ2-1|-|-|TRBV27
TGTGCCAGCAGTTTCTCGGCGGGTGAGCAGTTCTTC
CASSFSAGEQFF
>TRBJ1-1|-|-|TRBV9
TGTGCCAGCAGCGGGGGACTGACGAACACTGAAGCTTTCTTT
CASSGGLTNTEAFF
>TRBJ2-3|-|-|TRBV7-2
TGTGCCAGCAGCTTAGGGCCTACCTCTCAAACAGATACGCAGTATTTT
CASSLGPTSQTDTQYF
>TRBJ2-3|many|TRBD1|TRBV7-8
TGTGCCAGCAGCTTAGCTGAACAGGGGGCTGGGACAGATACGCAGTATTTT
CASSLAEQGAGTDTQYF
>TRBJ2-5|-|TRBD2|TRBV29-1
TGCAGCGTTCACGGGGAGGGTCTGGAGACCCAGTACTTC
CSVHGEGLETQYF
>TRBJ2-3|many|-|TRBV23-1
TGCGCCAGCAGTCCTCTTGCTGGTTCTAGCACAGATACGCAGTATTTT
CASSPLAGSSTDTQYF
>TRBJ2-1|medium-sized|-|TRBV7-2
TGTGCCAGCAGCTTATCTTGGTTCTCCTACAATGAGCAGTTCTTC
CASSLSWFSYNEQFF
>TRBJ2-7|many|TRBD1|TRBV6-5
TGTGCCAGCAGTTTCCGTGACAGGGGATACGAGCAGTACTTC
CASSFRDRGYEQYF
>TRBJ2-7|-|-|TRBV9
TGTGCCAGCAGACCGAGCACAGGGTTCCACGAGCAGTACTTC
CASRPSTGFHEQYF
>TRBJ2-7|many|-|TRBV7-8
TGTGCCAGCAGCTTGCAGGTTAGCTCCTACGAGCAGTACTTC
CASSLQVSSYEQYF
>TRBJ2-5|few|-|TRBV18
TGTGCCAGCTCACCTGCAGGGTACCAAGAGACCCAGTACTTC
CASSPAGYQETQYF
>TRBJ2-7|-|-|TRBV18
TGTGCCAGCTCGGCTGTCACTTACGAGCAGTACTTC
CASSAVTYEQYF
>TRBJ2-1|few|-|TRBV9
TGTGCCAGCAGCGCCTTTCAGGGACCCCAGTTCTTC
CASSAFQGPQFF
>TRBJ2-2|many|-|TRBV11-3
TGTGCCAGCAGCTTAGCAGTCGGGGAGCTGTTTTTT
CASSLAVGELFF
>TRBJ2-3|many|-|TRBV14
TGTGCCAGCAGCAGCCACTTGGGGTCTAGCACAGATACGCAGTATTTT
CASSSHLGSSTDTQYF
>TRBJ1-6|few|-|TRBV11-1
TGTGCCAGCAGCCCGAACAGGGAACTATCACCCCTCCACTTT
CASSPNRELSPLHF
>TRBJ2-3|many|-|TRBV20-1
TGCAGTGCTAGAGGGGGCACAGATACGCAGTATTTT
CSARGGTDTQYF
>TRBJ2-1|few|-|TRBV7-9
TGTGCCAGCAGCCTGGATGGCCCTCGACAGTTCTTC
CASSLDGPRQFF
>TRBJ2-2|few|TRBD2|TRBV11-2
TGTGCCAGCACGCTAGCGGGAGGGAAGGCCGGGGAGCTGTTTTTT
CASTLAGGKAGELFF
>TRBJ2-5|many|TRBD2|TRBV29-1
TGCAGCGTGGTCGGACTAGCGCTCCAAGAGACCCAGTACTTC
CSVVGLALQETQYF
>TRBJ2-5|few|-|TRBV5-6
TGTGCCAGCAGCTTGGGGGCCGGGTCGGAGACCCAGTACTTC
CASSLGAGSETQYF
>TRBJ2-4|few|-|TRBV9
TGTGCCAGCAGCGTAGGTGGCAAAAACATTCAGTACTTC
CASSVGGKNIQYF
>TRBJ1-1|-|-|TRBV28
TGTGCCAGCAGTTTGGCTCCGTTGAACACTGAAGCTTTCTTT
CASSLAPLNTEAFF
>TRBJ1-1|many|-|TRBV6-5
TGTGCCAGCAGTCCGGGTGAAACTGGGGACACTGAAGCTTTCTTT
CASSPGETGDTEAFF
>TRBJ2-1|many|TRBD2|TRBV29-1
TGCAGCGTCGGGACTAGCGGGAGCTGGAATGAGCAGTTCTTC
CSVGTSGSWNEQFF
>TRBJ2-1|-|TRBD2|TRBV7-3
TGTGCCAGCAGCCCGGGACTAGCGGGAGATGAGCAGTTCTTC
CASSPGLAGDEQFF
>TRBJ2-5|-|-|TRBV11-3
TGTGCCAGCAGCTTAGGAATGGTGGAGACCCAGTACTTC
CASSLGMVETQYF
>TRBJ2-7|-|-|TRBV3-1
TGTGCCAGCAGCCAAGACAGGGCAGCCTACGAGCAGTACTTC
CASSQDRAAYEQYF
>TRBJ2-3|many|-|TRBV12-3/TRBV12-4
TGTGCCAGCAGTAGGTGGGATACGCAGTATTTT
CASSRWDTQYF
>TRBJ1-1|many|-|TRBV6-6
TGTGCCAGCAGTTACGGGGACGAGAGGAACACTGAAGCTTTCTTT
CASSYGDERNTEAFF
>TRBJ2-7|many|-|TRBV29-1
TGCAGCGTTCTCGACCCAAGGACAGGTCGCGGGGTATACTACGAGCAGTACTTC
CSVLDPRTGRGVYYEQYF
>TRBJ2-5|few|TRBD2|TRBV7-3
TGTGCCAGCAGCTCACTAGCGGGAGGAGAAGAGACCCAGTACTTC
CASSSLAGGEETQYF
>TRBJ2-7|-|-|TRBV5-4
TGTGCCAGCAGCTTGAAGTCCGGGGTCTACGAGCAGTACTTC
CASSLKSGVYEQYF
>TRBJ2-3|few|TRBD2|TRBV14
TGTGCCAGCAGCCCGAGACTAGCGGGGGGCCAGCCGTATTTT
CASSPRLAGGQPYF
>TRBJ1-6|-|TRBD1|TRBV2
TGTGCCAGCAGAGGACAGGAGAGCTCCTATAATTCACCCCTCCACTTT
CASRGQESSYNSPLHF
>TRBJ2-4|-|TRBD2|TRBV15
TGTGCCACCAGCTCTGGACTAGCGGGAGCCTGGGGAAACATTCAGTACTTC
CATSSGLAGAWGNIQYF
>TRBJ2-5|many|TRBD2|TRBV29-1
TGCAGCGCGGAAGGACTAGCGGGGGAGACCCAGTACTTC
CSAEGLAGETQYF
>TRBJ1-5|few|-|TRBV6-6
TGTGCCAGCACATTTGCCAATCAGCCCCAGCATTTT
CASTFANQPQHF
>TRBJ2-3|-|-|TRBV18
TGTGCCAGCTCACCGCCCGAGGGCACAGATACGCAGTATTTT
CASSPPEGTDTQYF